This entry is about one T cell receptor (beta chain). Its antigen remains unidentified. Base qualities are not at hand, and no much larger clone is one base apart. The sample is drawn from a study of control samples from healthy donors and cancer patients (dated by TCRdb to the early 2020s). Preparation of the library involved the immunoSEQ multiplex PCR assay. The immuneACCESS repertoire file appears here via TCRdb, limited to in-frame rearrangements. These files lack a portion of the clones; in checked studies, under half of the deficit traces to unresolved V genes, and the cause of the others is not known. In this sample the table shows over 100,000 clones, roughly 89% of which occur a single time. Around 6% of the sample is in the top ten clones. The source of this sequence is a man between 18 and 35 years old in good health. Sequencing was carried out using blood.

The CDR3 protein is CASRSLAGGQYEQYF. The DNA sequence follows: TGTGCCAGTAGATCACTAGCGGGGGGGCAATACGAGCAGTACTTC. The chain employs TRBV19 and TRBJ2-7; the junction holds 13 bases that match TRBD2. At the junction V is shortened by 6 bases and J by 4 bases; bases outside the gene matches: 6. Based on the germline V gene (reference sequence), the CDR1 and CDR2 sequences are LNHDA and SQIVND. The CDR3 spans 15 residues, from the cysteine through the phenylalanine. The read is trimmed to its CDR3 DNA, 45 bases read in frame from base 1.